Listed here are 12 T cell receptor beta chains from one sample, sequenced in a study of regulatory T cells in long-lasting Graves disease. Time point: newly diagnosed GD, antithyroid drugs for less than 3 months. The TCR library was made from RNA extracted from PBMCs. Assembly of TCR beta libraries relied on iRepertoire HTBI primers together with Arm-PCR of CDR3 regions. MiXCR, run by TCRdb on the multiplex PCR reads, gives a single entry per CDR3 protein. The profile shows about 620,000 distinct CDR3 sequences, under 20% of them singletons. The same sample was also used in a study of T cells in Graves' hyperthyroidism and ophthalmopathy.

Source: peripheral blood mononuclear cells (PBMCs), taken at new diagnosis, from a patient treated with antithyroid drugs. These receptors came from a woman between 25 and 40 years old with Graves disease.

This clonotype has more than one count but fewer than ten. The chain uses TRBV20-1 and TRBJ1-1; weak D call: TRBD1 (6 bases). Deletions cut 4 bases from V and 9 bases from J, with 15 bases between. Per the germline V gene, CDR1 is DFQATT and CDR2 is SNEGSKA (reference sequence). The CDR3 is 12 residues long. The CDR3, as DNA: TGCAGTGCTATATACGGGGGGCGTCAAGCTTTCTTT. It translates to CSAIYGGRQAFF.

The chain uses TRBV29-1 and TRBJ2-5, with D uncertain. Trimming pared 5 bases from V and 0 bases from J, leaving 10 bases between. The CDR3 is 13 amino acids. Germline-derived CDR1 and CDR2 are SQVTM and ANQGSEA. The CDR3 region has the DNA TGCAGCGTTCCGCCCTTTGACCAAGAGACCCAGTACTTC. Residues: CSVPPFDQETQYF.

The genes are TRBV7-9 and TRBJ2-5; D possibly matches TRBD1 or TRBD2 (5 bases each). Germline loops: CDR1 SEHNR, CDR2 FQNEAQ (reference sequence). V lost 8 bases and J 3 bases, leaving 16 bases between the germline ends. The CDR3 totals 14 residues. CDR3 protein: CASSPPWGKETQYF. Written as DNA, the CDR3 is TGTGCCAGCTCACCACCGTGGGGGAAAGAGACCCAGTACTTC.

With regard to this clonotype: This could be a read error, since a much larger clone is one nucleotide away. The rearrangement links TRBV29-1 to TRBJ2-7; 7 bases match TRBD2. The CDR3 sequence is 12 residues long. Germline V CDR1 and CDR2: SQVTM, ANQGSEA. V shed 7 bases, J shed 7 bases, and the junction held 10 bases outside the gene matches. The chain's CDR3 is CSATREAGEQYF. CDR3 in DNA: TGCAGCGCTACACGGGAGGCGGGGGAGCAGTACTTC.

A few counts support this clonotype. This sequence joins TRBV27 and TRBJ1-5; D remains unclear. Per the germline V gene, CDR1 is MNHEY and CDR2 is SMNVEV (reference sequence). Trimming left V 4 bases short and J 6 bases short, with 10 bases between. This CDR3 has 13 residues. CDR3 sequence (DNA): TGTGCCAGCAGTTCCCTCCCTGGTCAGCCCCAGCATTTT. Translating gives CASSSLPGQPQHF.

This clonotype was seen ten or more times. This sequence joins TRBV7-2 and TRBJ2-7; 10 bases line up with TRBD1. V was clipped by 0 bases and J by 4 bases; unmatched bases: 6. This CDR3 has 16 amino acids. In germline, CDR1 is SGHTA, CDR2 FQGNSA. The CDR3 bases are TGTGCCAGCAGCTTAGCAGCGGGACAGGGGATATACGAGCAGTACTTC. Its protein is CASSLAAGQGIYEQYF.

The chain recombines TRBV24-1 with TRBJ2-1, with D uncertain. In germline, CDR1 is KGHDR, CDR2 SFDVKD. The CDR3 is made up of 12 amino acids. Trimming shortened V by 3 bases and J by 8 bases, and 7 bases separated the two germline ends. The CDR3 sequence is CATSDPLDEQFF. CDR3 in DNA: TGTGCCACCAGTGATCCCCTGGATGAGCAGTTCTTC.

CDR3 sequence: CSARTRTTYEQYF. The CDR3 region has the DNA TGCAGTGCTAGGACGCGGACAACCTACGAGCAGTACTTC. The rearrangement links TRBV20-1 to TRBJ2-7; a weak D match, TRBD1 (5 bases). V shed 3 bases and J shed 2 bases, with 11 bases lying between them. Germline assignment: CDR1 DFQATT and CDR2 SNEGSKA (reference sequence). The CDR3 has 13 amino acids.

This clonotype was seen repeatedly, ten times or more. The CDR3, as DNA: TGTGCCAGCACCCCAATGGAGGACACCGGGGAGCTGTTTTTT. Amino acids: CASTPMEDTGELFF. J is TRBJ2-2 and V is TRBV3-1; possible D gene TRBD2, 5 bases. The V end lost 7 bases, the J end lost 3 bases, and 12 bases lay between the germline ends. The CDR3 has 14 amino acids. The germline V gene has CDR1 LGHDT and CDR2 YNNKEL (reference sequence).

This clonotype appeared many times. In DNA, the CDR3 is TGCAGTGCTCGTACAATAGATACGCAGTATTTT. Its protein product is CSARTIDTQYF. The chain recombines TRBV20-1 with TRBJ2-3; no firm D call. There are 11 residues in the CDR3. The germline gives CDR1 DFQATT, CDR2 SNEGSKA (reference sequence). Deletions cut 5 bases from V and 5 bases from J, with 8 bases between.

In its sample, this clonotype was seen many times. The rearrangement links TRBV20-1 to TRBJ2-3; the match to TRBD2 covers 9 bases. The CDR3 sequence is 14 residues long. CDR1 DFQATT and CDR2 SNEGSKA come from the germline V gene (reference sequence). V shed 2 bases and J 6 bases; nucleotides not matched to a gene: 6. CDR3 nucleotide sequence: TGCAGTGCTAGATCGACTAGCGGCCTCGATACGCAGTATTTT. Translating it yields CSARSTSGLDTQYF.

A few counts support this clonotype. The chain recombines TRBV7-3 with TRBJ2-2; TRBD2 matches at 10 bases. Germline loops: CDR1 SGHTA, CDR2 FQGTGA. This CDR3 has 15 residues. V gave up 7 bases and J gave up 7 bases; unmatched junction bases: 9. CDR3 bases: TGTGCCAGCACCTCTAGCGGGAGCCGAGGCGGGGAGCTGTTTTTT. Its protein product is CASTSSGSRGGELFF.